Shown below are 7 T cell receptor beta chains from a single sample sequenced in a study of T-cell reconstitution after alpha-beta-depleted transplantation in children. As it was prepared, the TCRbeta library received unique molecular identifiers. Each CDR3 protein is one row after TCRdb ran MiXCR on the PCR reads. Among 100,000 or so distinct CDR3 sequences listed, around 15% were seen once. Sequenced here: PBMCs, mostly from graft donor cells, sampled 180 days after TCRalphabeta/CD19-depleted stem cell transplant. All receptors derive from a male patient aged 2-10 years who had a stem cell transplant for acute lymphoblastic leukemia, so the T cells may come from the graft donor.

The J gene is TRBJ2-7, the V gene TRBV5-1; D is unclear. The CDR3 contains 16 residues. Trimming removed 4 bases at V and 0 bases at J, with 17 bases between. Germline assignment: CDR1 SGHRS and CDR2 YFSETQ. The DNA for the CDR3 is TGCGCCAGCAGCGACTCGGACCGAGCGAGCTCCTACGAGCAGTACTTC. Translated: CASSDSDRASSYEQYF.

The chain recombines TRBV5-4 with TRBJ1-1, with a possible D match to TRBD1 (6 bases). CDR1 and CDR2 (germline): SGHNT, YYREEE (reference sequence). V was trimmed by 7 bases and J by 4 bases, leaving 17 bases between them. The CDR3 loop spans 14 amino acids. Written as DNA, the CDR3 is TGTGCCAGCGGCCCCGACAGGAGGTTCACTGAAGCTTTCTTT. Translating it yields CASGPDRRFTEAFF.

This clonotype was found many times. The CDR3, as DNA: TGCGCCAGCAGAGGGGGGAATGAGCAGTTCTTC. Translated: CASRGGNEQFF. This chain links TRBV5-1 with TRBJ2-1, with D possibly called TRBD1 or TRBD2 (6 bases each). Deletions cut 5 bases from V and 7 bases from J, with 7 bases between. CDR3 length: 11 residues. Germline values: CDR1 SGHRS, CDR2 YFSETQ.

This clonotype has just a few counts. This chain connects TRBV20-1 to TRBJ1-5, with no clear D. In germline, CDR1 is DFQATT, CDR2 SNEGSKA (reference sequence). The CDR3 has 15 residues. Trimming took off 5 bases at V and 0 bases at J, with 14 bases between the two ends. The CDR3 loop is CSAVVASYSNQPQHF. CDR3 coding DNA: TGCAGTGCTGTGGTCGCCTCCTATAGCAATCAGCCCCAGCATTTT.

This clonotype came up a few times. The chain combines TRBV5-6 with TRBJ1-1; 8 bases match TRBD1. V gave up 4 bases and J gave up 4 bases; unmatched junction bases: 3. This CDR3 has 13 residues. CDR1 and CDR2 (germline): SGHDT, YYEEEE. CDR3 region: CASSTGGSTEAFF. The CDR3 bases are TGTGCCAGCAGCACAGGGGGATCCACTGAAGCTTTCTTT.

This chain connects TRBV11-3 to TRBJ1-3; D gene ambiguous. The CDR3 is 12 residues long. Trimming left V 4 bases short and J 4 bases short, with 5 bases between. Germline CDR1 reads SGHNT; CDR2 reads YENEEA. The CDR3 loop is CASSYMGNTIYF. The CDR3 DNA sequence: TGTGCCAGCAGCTATATGGGAAACACCATATATTTT.

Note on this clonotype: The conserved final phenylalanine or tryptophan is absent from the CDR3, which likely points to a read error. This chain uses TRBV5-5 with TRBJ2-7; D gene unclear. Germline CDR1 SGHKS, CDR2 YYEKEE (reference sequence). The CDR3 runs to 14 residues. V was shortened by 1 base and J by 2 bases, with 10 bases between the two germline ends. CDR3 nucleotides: TGTGCCAGCAGCTTGACCGTCAGAGCCTACGAGCAGTACTCC. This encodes CASSLTVRAYEQYS.